The clone carrying this T cell receptor beta chain was recorded once. This sample is drawn from a study of blood T cell repertoires in COVID-19. Overall study: Specimens from acute and convalescent COVID-19 originated in the United States, Italy and Spain.

Repertoires were generated with immunoSEQ multiplex PCR, while TCRdb's copy carries only in-frame clones and drops some. The sample carries some 250,000 clones, more than 75% recorded once. Germline V lookup: CDR1 KGHDR, CDR2 SFDVKD. The length of the CDR3 is 16 residues. With V trimmed by 2 bases and J by 3 bases, 6 bases remained unmatched. This clonotype was obtained from a middle-aged woman who had recovered from COVID-19. The sample taken for sequencing was peripheral blood. This chain links TRBV24-1 with TRBJ1-2; 9 bases map to TRBD1. The CDR3, as DNA: TGTGCCACCAGTGATTCGCCGGGACAGGGTGACTATGGCTACACCTTC. It is translated as CATSDSPGQGDYGYTF.